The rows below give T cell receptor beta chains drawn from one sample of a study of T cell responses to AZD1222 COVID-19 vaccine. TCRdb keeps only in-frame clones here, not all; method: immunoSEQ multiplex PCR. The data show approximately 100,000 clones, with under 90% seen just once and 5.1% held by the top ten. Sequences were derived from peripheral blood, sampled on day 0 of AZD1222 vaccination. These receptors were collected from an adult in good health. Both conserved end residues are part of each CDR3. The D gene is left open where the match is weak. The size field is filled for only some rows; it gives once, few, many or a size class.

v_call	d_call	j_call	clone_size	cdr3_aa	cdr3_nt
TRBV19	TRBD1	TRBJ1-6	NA	CASKDSGTGSSPLHF	TGTGCCAGTAAAGACTCCGGGACAGGGAGCTCACCCCTCCACTTT
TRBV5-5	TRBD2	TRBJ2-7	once	CASSLTSGVLLSYEQYF	TGTGCCAGCAGCTTGACTAGCGGGGTTTTACTATCCTACGAGCAGTACTTC
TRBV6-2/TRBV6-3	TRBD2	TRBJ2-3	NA	CASSPRVAGKRAGDTQYF	TGTGCCAGCAGTCCCCGGGTAGCGGGTAAGAGGGCAGGAGATACGCAGTATTTT
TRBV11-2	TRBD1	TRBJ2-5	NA	CASSFSTGLSETQYF	TGTGCCAGCAGCTTTTCGACAGGGTTAAGCGAGACCCAGTACTTC
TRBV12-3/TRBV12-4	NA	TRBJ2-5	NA	CASRLGAQETQYF	TGTGCCAGCAGGCTAGGCGCCCAAGAGACCCAGTACTTC
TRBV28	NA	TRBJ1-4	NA	CASSAPTGTNEKLFF	TGTGCCAGCAGTGCTCCTACTGGAACTAATGAAAAACTGTTTTTT
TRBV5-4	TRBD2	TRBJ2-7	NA	CASTIAGAYEQYF	TGTGCCAGCACCATAGCGGGTGCCTACGAGCAGTACTTC
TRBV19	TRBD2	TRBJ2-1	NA	CASSIGGRGAGGRYNEQFF	TGTGCCAGTAGTATCGGGGGGCGAGGAGCTGGCGGGAGGTACAATGAGCAGTTCTTC
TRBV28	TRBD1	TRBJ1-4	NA	CASSLSPITGAGEKLFF	TGTGCCAGCAGTTTATCTCCAATTACAGGGGCAGGGGAAAAACTGTTTTTT
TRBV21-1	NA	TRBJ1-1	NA	CASSTRQGENTEAFF	TGTGCCAGCAGCACCCGACAGGGGGAGAACACTGAAGCTTTCTTT
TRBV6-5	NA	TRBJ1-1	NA	CASTDVGTNTEAFF	TGTGCCAGCACGGATGTAGGGACAAACACTGAAGCTTTCTTT
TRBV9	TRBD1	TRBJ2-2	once	CASSVTGANTGELFF	TGTGCCAGCAGCGTGACAGGGGCGAACACCGGGGAGCTGTTTTTT
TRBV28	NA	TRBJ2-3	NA	CASSRGSDTQYF	TGTGCCAGCAGCAGGGGATCAGATACGCAGTATTTT
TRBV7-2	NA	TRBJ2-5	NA	CASSGVGSGETQYF	TGTGCCAGCAGCGGAGTCGGGAGTGGAGAGACCCAGTACTTC
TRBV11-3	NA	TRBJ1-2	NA	CASSLEAVSYGYTF	TGTGCCAGCAGCTTAGAAGCGGTTAGCTATGGCTACACCTTC
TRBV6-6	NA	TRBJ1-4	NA	CASTGAEKLFF	TGTGCCAGCACCGGAGCTGAAAAACTGTTTTTT
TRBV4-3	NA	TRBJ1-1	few	CASSQDGGRFSEAFF	TGCGCCAGCAGCCAAGACGGGGGGCGGTTTAGTGAAGCTTTCTTT
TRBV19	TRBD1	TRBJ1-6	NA	CASSSNPGQGSNSPLHF	TGTGCCAGTAGTTCAAATCCGGGACAGGGGTCCAATTCACCCCTCCACTTT
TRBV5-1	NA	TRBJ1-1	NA	CASSLLESLPGAEAFF	TGCGCCAGCAGCTTGTTAGAGTCTCTCCCGGGCGCTGAAGCTTTCTTT
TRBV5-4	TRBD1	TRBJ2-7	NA	CASSLQGALRQYF	TGTGCCAGCAGCTTACAGGGGGCGCTCCGGCAGTACTTC
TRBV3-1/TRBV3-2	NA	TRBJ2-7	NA	CASSQDAHEQYF	TGTGCCAGCAGCCAAGATGCCCACGAGCAGTACTTC
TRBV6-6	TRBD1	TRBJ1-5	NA	CASSWGQGENQPQHF	TGTGCCAGCAGTTGGGGACAGGGCGAGAATCAGCCCCAGCATTTT
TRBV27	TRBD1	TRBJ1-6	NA	CASSSRTGWNSPLHF	TGTGCCAGCAGTAGCCGGACAGGGTGGAATTCACCCCTCCACTTT
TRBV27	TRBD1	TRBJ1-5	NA	CASSPVQGAIQPQHF	TGTGCCAGCAGCCCGGTGCAGGGGGCAATTCAGCCCCAGCATTTT
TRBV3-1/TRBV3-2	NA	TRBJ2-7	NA	CASSLTGAYEQYF	TGTGCCAGCAGCCTGACTGGGGCCTACGAGCAGTACTTC
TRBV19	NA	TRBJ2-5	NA	CASSSLLGGRGQETQYF	TGTGCCAGTAGCAGCCTACTAGGAGGAAGGGGTCAAGAGACCCAGTACTTC
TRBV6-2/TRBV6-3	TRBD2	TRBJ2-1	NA	CASSRLAGDEQFF	TGTGCCAGCAGCCGACTAGCGGGAGATGAGCAGTTCTTC
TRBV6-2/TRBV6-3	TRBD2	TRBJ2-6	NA	CASIPTSGALSGANVLTF	TGTGCCAGCATCCCGACTAGCGGGGCCCTCTCTGGGGCCAACGTCCTGACTTTC
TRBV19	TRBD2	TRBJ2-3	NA	CASRPSGRLGDTQYF	TGTGCCAGTAGGCCTAGCGGGAGACTCGGGGATACGCAGTATTTT
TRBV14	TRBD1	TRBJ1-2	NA	CASSLLGQYGYTF	TGTGCCAGCAGCCTGTTGGGACAGTATGGCTACACCTTC
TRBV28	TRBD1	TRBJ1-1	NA	CASSSGQINTEAFF	TGTGCCAGCAGTTCGGGACAGATTAACACTGAAGCTTTCTTT